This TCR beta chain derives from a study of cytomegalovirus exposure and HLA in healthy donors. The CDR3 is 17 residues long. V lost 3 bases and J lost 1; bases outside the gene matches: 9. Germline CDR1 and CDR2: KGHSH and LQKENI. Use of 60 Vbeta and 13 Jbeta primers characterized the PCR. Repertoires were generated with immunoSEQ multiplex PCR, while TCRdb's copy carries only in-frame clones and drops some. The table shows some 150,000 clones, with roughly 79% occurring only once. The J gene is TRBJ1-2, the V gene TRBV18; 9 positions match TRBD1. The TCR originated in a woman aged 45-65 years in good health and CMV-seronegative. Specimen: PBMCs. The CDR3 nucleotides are TGTGCCAGCTCACCCGAGGGACAGGGCCAATTTAACTATGGCTACACCTTC. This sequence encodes CASSPEGQGQFNYGYTF.